What follows is one T cell receptor beta chain and its context. Its antigen specificity is not known. Per-nucleotide qualities are absent, and no much larger clonotype sits a single base away. The immunoSEQ Assay was used to sequence TCR beta CDR3 regions from DNA. The study's own analysis went as follows. T cell density was computed as TCR beta template counts normalized to usable DNA estimated by amplifying housekeeping genes. The preseqR package was used to estimate richness by extrapolating to 400,000 templates for PBMC samples and to 120,000 templates for tissue samples. Clonality was defined as one minus Pielou's evenness. Tissue-enriched TCRs were identified by differential abundance testing using productive amino-acid clonotypes, minimum total count 5 and alpha 0.1. Repertoire overlap between compartments was quantified with the Jaccard Index and Morisita Overlap Index. TCR beta CDR3s were clustered by GLIPH together with public tetramer-defined viral CDR3s, and at least three viral sequences plus V-gene enrichment were required for viral motifs. TCRdb took this table from immuneACCESS and kept in-frame rearrangements with V and J called. Such tables lack part of the clones; where checked against another copy, unresolved V genes explain under half of the gap, and the rest is unexplained. V, J and clone size are those of that table, while D and trimming were read from the DNA. This sample has about 33,000 clones in its table, and 86% of those were observed once. The ten biggest clones cover around 4% of the sample.

At diagnosis, tumor, uninvolved tumor-adjacent lung and peripheral blood were collected and then preserved as a mix of FFPE and fresh-frozen material. For TCR repertoire profiling, blood samples were analyzed in the form of peripheral blood mononuclear cells. Inclusive of the bounding cysteine and phenylalanine, the CDR3 is 15 residues long. Of all the DNA, just the CDR3 is kept, 45 bases in frame from base 1. CDR1 and CDR2 were assigned from the germline V gene as SNHLY and FYNNEI. V is clipped by 2 bases and J by 2 bases, and the sequence between their germline boundaries is 10 bases long. The data were taken from a study of T cells in localized non-small cell lung cancer (dated by TCRdb to between 2020 and 2021). With regard to the full study: The study examined T cell repertoires in approximately 240 patients with early-stage NSCLC and compared tumors with uninvolved tumor-adjacent lungs. The cohort was made up of roughly 250 treatment-naive NSCLC patients whose localized lung tumors had been resected. A mean age of about 66 years was recorded for the NSCLC patients, of whom more than 120 were male and 85 to 110 were female.

General conclusions and limits of the study: Because multi-region tumor sequencing was not performed, intratumor heterogeneity could not be ruled out. The highest T cell clonality was observed in uninvolved tumor-adjacent lung, where clonality exceeded that of tumor, suggesting that antigenic responses were more focused in uninvolved tumor-adjacent lung. Because of the exploratory design, TCR variables were selected using unadjusted p-values without false-discovery rate correction. Higher T cell density in blood was associated with longer overall survival, whereas higher clonality in adjacent lung was associated with shorter survival. A median of 57 of the top 100 tumor clones were detected in paired uninvolved adjacent lung, and 25 to 35 of these tumor clones were also found among the top 100 clones of the paired uninvolved adjacent lung.

The clonotype was recovered from a male donor at least 60 years old with stage III lung adenocarcinoma. The material sequenced was peripheral blood, taken before any cancer treatment. The chain is made from TRBV2 and TRBJ1-5; a confident D gene designation cannot be given. The base sequence is TGTGCCAGCAGTGAAAGGGCCGCGGGCAATCAGCCCCAGCATTTT. The encoded protein is CASSERAAGNQPQHF.